The clone carrying this TCR beta chain came up many times. The data were taken from a study of regulatory T cells in long-lasting Graves disease. Building the TCR beta libraries relied on iRepertoire HTBI primers, and CDR3 regions underwent Arm-PCR. TCRdb recomputed calls from the multiplex PCR reads with MiXCR, one row per CDR3 protein. The table lists 350,000 to 450,000 distinct CDR3 sequences, over 20% of them singletons, with 14% in the top ten. Noted time point: persistent/refractory GD, antithyroid drugs over 5 years with positive TRAb. Construction of the TCR library relied on RNA isolated from PBMCs. The clonotype was recovered from a female donor with Graves disease. The source was peripheral blood mononuclear cells (PBMCs), collected when the disease was refractory, from a patient treated with antithyroid drugs.

CDR3 nucleotide sequence: TGTGCCAGCAGCTTAGTAGGCGCAGTACCCTACGAGCAGTACTTC. It is translated as CASSLVGAVPYEQYF. This sequence joins TRBV13 and TRBJ2-7; unclear D gene. V dropped 1 base and J dropped 2 bases, with 12 bases sitting between them. The CDR3 has 15 amino acids. The germline CDR1 and CDR2 sequences are PRHDT and FYEKMQ (reference sequence). Complete variable domain (other parts from reference TRBV13 and TRBJ2-7): AAGVIQSPRHLIKEKRETATLKCYPIPRHDTVYWYQQGPGQDPQFLISFYEKMQSDKGSIPDRFSAQQFSDYHSELNMSSLELGDSALYFCASSLVGAVPYEQYFGPGTRLTVT.